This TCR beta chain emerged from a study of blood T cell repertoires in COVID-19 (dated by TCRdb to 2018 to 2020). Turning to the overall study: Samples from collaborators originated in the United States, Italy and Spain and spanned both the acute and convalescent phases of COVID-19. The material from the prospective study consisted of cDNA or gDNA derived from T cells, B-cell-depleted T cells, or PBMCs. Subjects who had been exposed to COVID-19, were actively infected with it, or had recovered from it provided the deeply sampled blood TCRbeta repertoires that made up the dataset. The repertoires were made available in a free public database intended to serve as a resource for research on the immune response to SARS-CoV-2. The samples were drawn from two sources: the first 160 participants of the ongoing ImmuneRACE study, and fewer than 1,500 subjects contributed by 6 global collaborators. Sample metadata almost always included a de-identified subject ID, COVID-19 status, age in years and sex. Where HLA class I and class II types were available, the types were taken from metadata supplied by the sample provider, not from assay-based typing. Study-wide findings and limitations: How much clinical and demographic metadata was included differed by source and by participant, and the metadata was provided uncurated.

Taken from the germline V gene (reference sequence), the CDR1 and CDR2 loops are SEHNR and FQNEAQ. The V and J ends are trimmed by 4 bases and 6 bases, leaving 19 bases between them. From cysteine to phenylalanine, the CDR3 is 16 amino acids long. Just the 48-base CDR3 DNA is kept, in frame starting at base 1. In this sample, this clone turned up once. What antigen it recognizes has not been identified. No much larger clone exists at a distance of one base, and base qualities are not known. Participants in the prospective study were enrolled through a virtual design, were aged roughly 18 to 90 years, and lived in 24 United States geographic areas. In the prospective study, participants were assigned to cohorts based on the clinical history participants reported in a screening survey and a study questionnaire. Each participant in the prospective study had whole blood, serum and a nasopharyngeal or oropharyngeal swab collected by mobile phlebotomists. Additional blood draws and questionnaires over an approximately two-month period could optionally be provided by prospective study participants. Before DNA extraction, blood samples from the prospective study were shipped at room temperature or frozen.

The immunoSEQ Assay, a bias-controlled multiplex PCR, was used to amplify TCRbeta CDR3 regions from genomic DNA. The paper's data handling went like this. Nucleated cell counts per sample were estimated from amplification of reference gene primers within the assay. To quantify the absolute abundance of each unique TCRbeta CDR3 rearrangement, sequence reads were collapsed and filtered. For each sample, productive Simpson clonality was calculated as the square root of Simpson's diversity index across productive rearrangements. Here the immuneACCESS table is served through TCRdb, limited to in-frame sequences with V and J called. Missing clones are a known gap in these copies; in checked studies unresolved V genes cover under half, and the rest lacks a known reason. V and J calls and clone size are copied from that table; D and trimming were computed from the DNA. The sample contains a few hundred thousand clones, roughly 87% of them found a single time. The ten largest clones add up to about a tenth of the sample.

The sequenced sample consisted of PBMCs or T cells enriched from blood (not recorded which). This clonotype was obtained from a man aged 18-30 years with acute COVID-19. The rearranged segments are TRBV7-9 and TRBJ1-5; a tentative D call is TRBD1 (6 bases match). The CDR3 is CASSSLEGGFAQPQHF. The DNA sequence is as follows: TGTGCCAGCAGCTCCCTGGAGGGGGGGTTTGCTCAGCCCCAGCATTTT.